A single sample gave rise to the 29 T cell receptor beta chains below, sequenced in a study of cytomegalovirus exposure and HLA in healthy donors. A multiplex PCR was run with 60 Vbeta primers and 13 Jbeta primers. Using immunoSEQ multiplex PCR, the repertoire was profiled, and TCRdb retains in-frame clones only, with some absent. This table has 150,000 to 200,000 clones, approximately 78% appearing once. The sequenced material came from PBMCs. Every receptor here comes from a woman in her twenties or thirties in good health and CMV-seropositive.

The chain combines TRBV6-5 with TRBJ2-7, with 8 bases aligning to TRBD2. The germline CDR1 and CDR2 sequences are MNHEY and SVGAGI. The CDR3 contains 13 residues. The ends lost 8 bases at V and 7 bases at J; junction bases unmatched: 10. CDR3 nucleotides: TGTGCCAGCGGCCCCTCCGGGGGGGGTGAGCAGTACTTC. The encoded protein is CASGPSGGGEQYF.

This chain joins TRBV5-4 and TRBJ2-4; TRBD2 matches 12 bases. V dropped 4 bases and J dropped 6; count of bases not matched to a gene: 14. From germline, CDR1 is SGHNT and CDR2 YYREEE (reference sequence). The CDR3 consists of 18 residues. CDR3 amino acids: CASSPGLAGHGSLNIQYF. Written as DNA, the CDR3 is TGTGCCAGCAGCCCCGGACTAGCGGGACACGGCAGCCTAAACATTCAGTACTTC. Drawing the rest from reference TRBV5-4 and TRBJ2-4, the complete variable domain is ETGVTQSPTHLIKTRGQQVTLRCSSQSGHNTVSWYQQALGQGPQFIFQYYREEENGRGNFPPRFSGLQFPNYSSELNVNALELDDSALYLCASSPGLAGHGSLNIQYFGAGTRLSVL.

J is TRBJ1-4 and V is TRBV5-5; D is perhaps TRBD1 (5 bases). Germline CDR1 SGHKS, CDR2 YYEKEE (reference sequence). V was clipped by 2 bases and J by 5 bases, with 16 bases between them. The length of the CDR3 is 16 residues. CDR3: CASSLQRDSPNEKLFF. As DNA, the CDR3 is TGTGCCAGCAGCTTACAAAGAGACAGCCCGAATGAAAAACTGTTTTTT.

The chain carries TRBV4-1 and TRBJ1-4; the D gene is possibly TRBD1 (5 bases). The V gene's germline CDR1 is MGHRA and CDR2 YSYEKL. Trimming stripped 8 bases from V and 7 bases from J, with 17 bases between. The CDR3 is made up of 14 amino acids. CDR3 nucleotides: TGCGCCAGCTCCGCCACCCAGGGTGGTGAAAAACTGTTTTTT. Protein sequence: CASSATQGGEKLFF.

The chain is built from TRBV9 and TRBJ2-7, with TRBD1 matching 10 bases. Germline-derived CDR1 and CDR2 are SGDLS and YYNGEE. This CDR3 comprises 15 residues. V was pared by 0 bases and J by 5 bases, with 5 bases of the junction left unmatched. The CDR3 region is CASSVASGTGDEQYF. CDR3 nucleotides: TGTGCCAGCAGCGTAGCATCCGGGACAGGGGACGAGCAGTACTTC.

This chain connects TRBV7-2 to TRBJ2-7; TRBD2 aligns across 11 bases. Germline V gene data show CDR1 as SGHTA and CDR2 as FQGNSA. The CDR3 loop spans 19 amino acids. V lost 0 bases to trimming and J lost 1 base; unmatched junction nucleotides: 11. CDR3 nucleotide sequence: TGTGCCAGCAGCTTAGCCGCCACCCTCGGGACTAGCGGATCCTACGAGCAGTACTTC. It is translated as CASSLAATLGTSGSYEQYF.

The chain has TRBV9 and TRBJ2-2; TRBD1 matches at 9 bases. V dropped 4 bases and J dropped 1; count of bases not matched to a gene: 5. The germline V gene encodes CDR1 SGDLS and CDR2 YYNGEE. The CDR3 loop spans 16 amino acids. The CDR3: CASSHRDRVNTGELFF. In DNA form, the CDR3 reads TGTGCCAGCAGCCACCGGGACAGGGTGAACACCGGGGAGCTGTTTTTT.

The chain carries TRBV30 and TRBJ2-2, with a weak D call TRBD1 (6 bases). Germline V gene data show CDR1 as GTSNPN and CDR2 as SVGIG (reference sequence). V lost 0 bases and J 3 bases, leaving 11 bases between the germline ends. The CDR3 runs 15 residues. CDR3 loop: CAWSVLGGYTGELFF. CDR3 coding DNA: TGTGCCTGGAGTGTACTAGGGGGTTACACCGGGGAGCTGTTTTTT.

The chain uses TRBV18 and TRBJ2-7; maybe TRBD1 (6 bases). V lost 2 bases and J lost 6, with 17 bases in between. Germline CDR1 KGHSH, CDR2 LQKENI. CDR3 length: 15 amino acids. The CDR3 protein is CASSPTQGTPREQYF. CDR3 DNA sequence: TGTGCCAGCTCACCAACACAGGGTACCCCCCGCGAGCAGTACTTC.

The J gene is TRBJ2-2, the V gene TRBV7-9; TRBD1 agrees at 10 bases. The CDR3 has 17 amino acids. Germline V gives CDR1 SEHNR, CDR2 FQNEAQ (reference sequence). Unmatched junction bases numbered 10, after V lost 4 bases and J lost 5 bases. Here the CDR3 DNA reads TGTGCCAGCAGCTCTGGCGACAGGGGGCGCGATACCGGGGAGCTGTTTTTT. It is translated as CASSSGDRGRDTGELFF.

This chain joins TRBV28 and TRBJ2-7, with D unclear. Germline CDR1 MDHEN, CDR2 SYDVKM. The CDR3 covers 17 residues. V was shortened by 7 bases and J by 6 bases, with 28 bases between the two germline ends. The CDR3 protein is CASKQWVRPSLSPEQYF. The CDR3 DNA follows: TGTGCCAGCAAACAGTGGGTAAGACCCTCTTTATCCCCCGAGCAGTACTTC.

CDR3 sequence reads: CASSQARGSYEQYF. In DNA form, the CDR3 reads TGCGCCAGCAGCCAAGCCAGGGGTTCCTACGAGCAGTACTTC. The chain employs TRBV4-1 and TRBJ2-7, with D perhaps TRBD1 (6 bases). From germline, CDR1 is MGHRA and CDR2 YSYEKL. V lost 1 base, J lost 1 base, and 8 bases lay in between. There are 14 residues in the CDR3.

The CDR3 DNA reads TGTGCCAGCACCCTCGGGGTCCGGGGCACTGAAGCTTTCTTT. Translated: CASTLGVRGTEAFF. This chain links TRBV11-2 with TRBJ1-1, with unresolved D. The CDR3 totals 14 residues. Germline CDR1 reads SGHAT; CDR2 reads FQNNGV. Trimming shortened V by 7 bases and J by 4 bases, and 16 bases separated the two germline ends.

The chain uses TRBV6-5 and TRBJ1-6; D not certain. Per the germline V gene, CDR1 is MNHEY and CDR2 is SVGAGI. The CDR3 covers 14 residues. The V end was cut by 7 bases, the J end by 4 bases, with 11 bases between. The CDR3 spells CASKADGYNSPLHF. The CDR3 DNA reads TGTGCCAGCAAAGCGGACGGGTATAATTCACCCCTCCACTTT.

The chain recombines TRBV28 with TRBJ1-1; D gene uncertain. This CDR3 has 12 amino acids. Looked up from germline, CDR1 is MDHEN and CDR2 is SYDVKM. V was shortened by 9 bases and J by 4 bases, with 12 bases between the two germline ends. CDR3 nucleotides: TGTGCCAGTGTGACCCCGGGCACTGAAGCTTTCTTT. Its protein product is CASVTPGTEAFF. Full variable domain (remainder filled in from reference TRBV28 and TRBJ1-1): DVKVTQSSRYLVKRTGEKVFLECVQDMDHENMFWYRQDPGLGLRLIYFSYDVKMKEKGDIPEGYSVSREKKERFSLILESASTNQTSMYLCASVTPGTEAFFGQGTRLTVV.

The gene calls are TRBV4-1 and TRBJ2-2, with 7 bases fitting TRBD1. Per germline, CDR1 MGHRA and CDR2 YSYEKL. Unmatched junction bases numbered 5, after V lost 1 base and J lost 3 bases. The CDR3 has 16 amino acids. CDR3 sequence (DNA): TGCGCCAGCAGCCAAGGGGACAGCAGGTACACCGGGGAGCTGTTTTTT. Translated: CASSQGDSRYTGELFF.

This clone occurred a few times. The rearrangement joins TRBV28 to TRBJ2-3; tentative D call: TRBD2 (5 bases). The CDR3 loop spans 15 amino acids. Germline V lookup: CDR1 MDHEN, CDR2 SYDVKM. V gave up 2 bases and J gave up 3 bases, with 12 bases separating them. Written as DNA, the CDR3 is TGTGCCAGCAGTTTAGAGGGTATAGGAACAGATACGCAGTATTTT. Protein product: CASSLEGIGTDTQYF.

The rearrangement uses TRBV4-3 and TRBJ2-3; D not resolved. The V end was cut by 2 bases, the J end by 6 bases, with 9 bases between. The germline V gene encodes CDR1 LGHNA and CDR2 YSLEER. The CDR3 consists of 13 residues. CDR3 sequence (DNA): TGCGCCAGCAGCCAAATTAGTTTTGATACGCAGTATTTT. Translating it yields CASSQISFDTQYF.

In DNA form, the CDR3 reads TGCGCCAGCAGCCAAGGTCGAGGGAGTGAAGCTTTCTTT. This encodes CASSQGRGSEAFF. The chain is built from TRBV4-1 and TRBJ1-1, with D unclear. This CDR3 spans 13 amino acids. Trimming stripped 1 base from V and 7 bases from J, with 10 bases between. Germline lookup yields CDR1 MGHRA and CDR2 YSYEKL.

This rearrangement joins TRBV4-1 to TRBJ2-7, with D hard to call. This CDR3 region has 13 residues. Germline V gives CDR1 MGHRA, CDR2 YSYEKL. Trimming removed 1 base from V and 12 bases from J, with 16 bases in between. CDR3 sequence reads: CASSQVFGAATYF. The CDR3 nucleotides read TGCGCCAGCAGCCAAGTCTTTGGTGCAGCGACGTACTTC.

The rearrangement links TRBV9 to TRBJ1-4, with D unclear. V dropped 2 bases and J dropped 7 bases, with 15 bases sitting between them. CDR3 length equals 15 residues. Germline lookup yields CDR1 SGDLS and CDR2 YYNGEE. The CDR3 protein is CASSVRATWGEKLFF. The CDR3 DNA follows: TGTGCCAGCAGCGTGAGGGCAACTTGGGGTGAAAAACTGTTTTTT.

The chain joins TRBV5-1 to TRBJ2-1; 10 nucleotides align to TRBD2. With V trimmed by 3 bases and J by 12 bases, 9 bases remained unmatched. The CDR3 runs 14 residues. Germline V CDR1 and CDR2: SGHRS, YFSETQ. The CDR3 spells CASSSTSGALMQFF. The CDR3 DNA reads as TGCGCCAGCAGCTCTACTAGCGGGGCCCTTATGCAGTTCTTC.

The J gene is TRBJ1-2, the V gene TRBV4-1; D perhaps matches TRBD1 (6 bases). The V and J ends lost 0 bases and 0 bases respectively, with 8 bases between them. CDR1 and CDR2 (germline): MGHRA, YSYEKL. There are 15 residues in the CDR3. The CDR3 loop is CASSQEGASNYGYTF. DNA of the CDR3: TGCGCCAGCAGCCAAGAGGGGGCCTCTAACTATGGCTACACCTTC.

The CDR3 region has the DNA TGTGCCAGCAGCTCACAGACAGATATAAACTATGGCTACACCTTC. It is translated as CASSSQTDINYGYTF. The chain is built from TRBV2 and TRBJ1-2; D is possibly TRBD1 (5 bases). V gave up 6 bases and J gave up 2 bases, with 16 bases separating them. Looked up from germline, CDR1 is SNHLY and CDR2 is FYNNEI. The CDR3 consists of 15 residues.

J is TRBJ1-6 and V is TRBV5-5; D is perhaps TRBD1 (6 bases). CDR3 length: 17 amino acids. Trimming took 4 bases from V and 0 from J, leaving 14 bases between them. Germline assignment: CDR1 SGHKS and CDR2 YYEKEE (reference sequence). CDR3 sequence reads: CASSPGGASSYNSPLHF. In nucleotides, the CDR3 is TGTGCCAGCAGCCCTGGGGGGGCGAGCTCCTATAATTCACCCCTCCACTTT.

The J gene is TRBJ2-2, the V gene TRBV19; D may be TRBD1 (5 bases). Trimming left V 4 bases short and J 7 bases short, with 7 bases between. The CDR3 has 12 residues. The germline V gene encodes CDR1 LNHDA and CDR2 SQIVND (reference sequence). CDR3 DNA: TGTGCCAGTAGTACAGGGTTCGGGGAGCTGTTTTTT. This translates into CASSTGFGELFF.

This chain connects TRBV10-3 to TRBJ1-1; 7 bases are shared with TRBD1. Looked up from germline, CDR1 is ENHRY and CDR2 is SYGVKD. The CDR3 runs 14 residues. V lost 2 bases and J lost 4; bases outside the gene matches: 4. The DNA of the CDR3 is TGTGCCATCAGTGAGGTACAGGGGAGCACTGAAGCTTTCTTT. Amino acids: CAISEVQGSTEAFF.

The CDR3 nucleotides are TGTGCCAGCAGGGACAGGGGGGGGGACTATGGCTACACCTTC. It translates to CASRDRGGDYGYTF. The chain couples TRBV27 to TRBJ1-2, with TRBD1 matching over 10 bases. The CDR3 has 14 amino acids. Germline-derived CDR1 and CDR2 are MNHEY and SMNVEV (reference sequence). V dropped 6 bases and J dropped 3; count of bases not matched to a gene: 4.

This chain joins TRBV6-6 and TRBJ2-7; 8 bases are a match to TRBD1. Unmatched junction bases numbered 6, after V lost 2 bases and J lost 3 bases. CDR1 is MNHNY and CDR2 is SVGAGI in the germline V gene (reference sequence). The CDR3 runs to 15 residues. CDR3 in DNA: TGTGCCAGCAGTTACAGGACAGGGTTTGACTACGAGCAGTACTTC. It encodes CASSYRTGFDYEQYF.